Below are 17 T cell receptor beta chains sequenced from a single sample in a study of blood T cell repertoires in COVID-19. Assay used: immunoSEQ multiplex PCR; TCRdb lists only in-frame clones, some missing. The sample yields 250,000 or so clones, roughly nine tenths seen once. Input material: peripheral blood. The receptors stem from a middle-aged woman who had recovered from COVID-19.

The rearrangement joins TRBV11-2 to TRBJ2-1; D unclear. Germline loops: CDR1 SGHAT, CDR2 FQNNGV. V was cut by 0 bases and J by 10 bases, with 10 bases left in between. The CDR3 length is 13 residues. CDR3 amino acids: CASSLDSVGEQFF. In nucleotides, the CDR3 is TGTGCCAGCAGCTTAGATTCAGTTGGCGAGCAGTTCTTC.

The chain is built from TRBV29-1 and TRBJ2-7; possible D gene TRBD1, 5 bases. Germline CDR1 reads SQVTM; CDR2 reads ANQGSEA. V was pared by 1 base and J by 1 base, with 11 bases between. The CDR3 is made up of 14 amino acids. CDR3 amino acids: CSVEVQGRSYEQYF. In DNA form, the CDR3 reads TGCAGCGTTGAAGTTCAGGGTCGGTCCTACGAGCAGTACTTC.

CDR3 nucleotides: TGTGCCAGCAGCCCCCGGACAGCTACCAACTATGGCTACACCTTC. Translated, it gives CASSPRTATNYGYTF. The chain recombines TRBV9 with TRBJ1-2; a possible D gene is TRBD1 (6 bases). Trimming took 4 bases from V and 2 from J, leaving 15 bases between them. The CDR3 spans 15 residues. Germline V gene lookup returns CDR1 SGDLS and CDR2 YYNGEE.

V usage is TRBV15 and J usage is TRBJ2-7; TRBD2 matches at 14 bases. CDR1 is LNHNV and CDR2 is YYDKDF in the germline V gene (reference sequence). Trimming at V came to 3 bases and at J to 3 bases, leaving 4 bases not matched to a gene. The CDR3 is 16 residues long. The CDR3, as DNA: TGTGCCACCAGCAGGGACGGGACTAGCGGGAGCTACGAGCAGTACTTC. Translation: CATSRDGTSGSYEQYF.

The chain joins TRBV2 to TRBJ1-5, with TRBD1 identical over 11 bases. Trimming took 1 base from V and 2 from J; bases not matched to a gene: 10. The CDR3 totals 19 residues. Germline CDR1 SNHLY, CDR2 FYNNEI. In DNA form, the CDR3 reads TGTGCCAGCAGTGAAGAGGGACAGGGGGTGTTTTATGGCAATCAGCCCCAGCATTTT. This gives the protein CASSEEGQGVFYGNQPQHF.

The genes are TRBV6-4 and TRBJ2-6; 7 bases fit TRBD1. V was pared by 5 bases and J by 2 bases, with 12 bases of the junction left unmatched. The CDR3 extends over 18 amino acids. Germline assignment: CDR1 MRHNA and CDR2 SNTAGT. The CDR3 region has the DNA TGTGCCAGCAGTCCAAAGGGGGCCCCAATCACTGGGGCCAACGTCCTGACTTTC. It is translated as CASSPKGAPITGANVLTF.

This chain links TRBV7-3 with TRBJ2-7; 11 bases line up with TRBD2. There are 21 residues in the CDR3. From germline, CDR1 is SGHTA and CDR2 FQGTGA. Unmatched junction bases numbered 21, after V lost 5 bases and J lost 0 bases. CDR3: CASSHLVGLAGGPTLSYEQYF. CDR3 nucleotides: TGTGCCAGCAGCCACCTAGTTGGGTTAGCGGGAGGGCCAACTCTCTCCTACGAGCAGTACTTC.

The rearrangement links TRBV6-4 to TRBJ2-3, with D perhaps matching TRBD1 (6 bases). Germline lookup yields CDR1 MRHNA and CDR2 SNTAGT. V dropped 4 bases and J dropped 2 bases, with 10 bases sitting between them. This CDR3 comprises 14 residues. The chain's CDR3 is CASSVTGSTDTQYF. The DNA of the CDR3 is TGTGCCAGCAGTGTAACAGGGTCCACAGATACGCAGTATTTT.

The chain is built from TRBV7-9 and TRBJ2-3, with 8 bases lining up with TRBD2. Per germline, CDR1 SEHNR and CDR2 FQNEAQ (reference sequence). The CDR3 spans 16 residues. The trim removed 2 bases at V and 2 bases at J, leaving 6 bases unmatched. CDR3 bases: TGTGCCAGCAGCTTAATCCCGGGACTAGACACAGATACGCAGTATTTT. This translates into CASSLIPGLDTDTQYF.

DNA for the CDR3: TGCAGTGCTAGTGAAGCTAGCGGGAGAGTAAGTTCCTACAATGAGCAGTTCTTC. Its translation: CSASEASGRVSSYNEQFF. V usage is TRBV20-1 and J usage is TRBJ2-1; 10 bases are a match to TRBD2. With V trimmed by 3 bases and J by 1 base, 12 bases remained unmatched. Germline values: CDR1 DFQATT, CDR2 SNEGSKA (reference sequence). CDR3 length: 18 residues.

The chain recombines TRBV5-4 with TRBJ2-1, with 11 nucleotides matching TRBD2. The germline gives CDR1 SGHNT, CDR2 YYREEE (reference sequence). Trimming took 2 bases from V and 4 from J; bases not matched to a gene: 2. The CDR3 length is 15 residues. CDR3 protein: CASSLTSGGYNEQFF. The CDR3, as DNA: TGTGCCAGCAGCTTAACTAGCGGGGGTTACAATGAGCAGTTCTTC.

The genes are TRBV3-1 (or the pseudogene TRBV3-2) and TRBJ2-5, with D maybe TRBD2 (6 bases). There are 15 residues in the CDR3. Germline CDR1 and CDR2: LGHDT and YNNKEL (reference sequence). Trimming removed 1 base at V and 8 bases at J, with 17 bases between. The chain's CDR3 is CASSQVTGTPETQYF. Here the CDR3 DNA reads TGTGCCAGCAGCCAAGTGACCGGGACTCCGGAAACCCAGTACTTC.

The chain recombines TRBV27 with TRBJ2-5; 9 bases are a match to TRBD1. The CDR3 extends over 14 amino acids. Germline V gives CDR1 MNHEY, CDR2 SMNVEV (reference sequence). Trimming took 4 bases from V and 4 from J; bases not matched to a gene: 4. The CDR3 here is CASSSGTGTETQYF. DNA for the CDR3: TGTGCCAGCAGTTCGGGGACAGGGACAGAGACCCAGTACTTC.

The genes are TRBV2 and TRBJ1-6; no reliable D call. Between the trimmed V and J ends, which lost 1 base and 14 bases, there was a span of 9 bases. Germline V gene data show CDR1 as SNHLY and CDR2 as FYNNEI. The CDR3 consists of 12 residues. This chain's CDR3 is CASSEVPQALHF. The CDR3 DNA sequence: TGTGCCAGCAGTGAAGTGCCGCAGGCCCTCCACTTT. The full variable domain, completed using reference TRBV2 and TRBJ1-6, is EPEVTQTPSHQVTQMGQEVILRCVPISNHLYFYWYRQILGQKVEFLVSFYNNEISEKSEIFDDQFSVERPDGSNFTLKIRSTKLEDSAMYFCASSEVPQALHFGNGTRLTVT.

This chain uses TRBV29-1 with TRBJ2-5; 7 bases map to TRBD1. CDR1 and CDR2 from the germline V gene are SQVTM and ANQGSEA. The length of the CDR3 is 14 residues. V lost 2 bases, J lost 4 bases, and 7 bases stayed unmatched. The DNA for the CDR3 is TGCAGCGTTGAACCAGGGGGAGTGGGAGAGACCCAGTACTTC. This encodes CSVEPGGVGETQYF.

CDR3 sequence (DNA): TGTGCCAGCAGCGTAGCCCCCCCCAGCGCCCCCAATACGCAGTATTTT. This encodes CASSVAPPSAPNTQYF. The rearrangement uses TRBV9 and TRBJ2-3, with D uncertain. V was shortened by 0 bases and J by 7 bases, with 18 bases between the two germline ends. From germline, CDR1 is SGDLS and CDR2 YYNGEE. The CDR3 spans 16 residues.

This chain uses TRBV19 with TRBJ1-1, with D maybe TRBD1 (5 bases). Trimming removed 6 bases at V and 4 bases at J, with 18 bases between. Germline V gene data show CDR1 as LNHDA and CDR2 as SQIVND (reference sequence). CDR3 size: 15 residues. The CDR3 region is CASRTRPGDATEAFF. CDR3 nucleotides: TGTGCCAGTAGGACCCGACCGGGGGACGCCACTGAAGCTTTCTTT. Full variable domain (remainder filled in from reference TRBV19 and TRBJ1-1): DGGITQSPKYLFRKEGQNVTLSCEQNLNHDAMYWYRQDPGQGLRLIYYSQIVNDFQKGDIAEGYSVSREKKESFPLTVTSAQKNPTAFYLCASRTRPGDATEAFFGQGTRLTVV.